These T cell receptor beta chains were read from a single sample in a study of beta chain features in type 1 diabetes. The table came from immunoSEQ multiplex PCR; TCRdb's copy has only in-frame clones and leaves some out. Among about 650,000 clones listed, around 12% were seen once. The specimen sequenced was naive CD4+ T cells from blood. These receptors all stem from a man aged 25-45 years with type 1 diabetes. Both conserved end residues are part of each CDR3. Each record gives: V gene, clone size, D gene, J gene, CDR3 protein, CDR3 DNA. A D gene is named only where the DNA matches it firmly. Clone size is shown for a subset of rows, as once, few, many or a class of expanded clone.

v_gene: TRBV11-2; abundance: .; d_gene: TRBD1; j_gene: TRBJ2-3; CDR3aa: CASSFSEGTGGVDTQYF; CDR3nt: TGTGCCAGCAGCTTCTCTGAGGGAACAGGGGGCGTAGATACGCAGTATTTT
v_gene: TRBV6-1; abundance: .; d_gene: TRBD1; j_gene: TRBJ2-5; CDR3aa: CASSEAQTGLLNRGTQYF; CDR3nt: TGTGCCAGCAGTGAAGCGCAGACAGGCCTCCTTAACAGGGGGACCCAGTACTTC
v_gene: TRBV15; abundance: few; d_gene: .; j_gene: TRBJ2-1; CDR3aa: CATSRDLKQWSDNEQFF; CDR3nt: TGTGCCACCAGCAGAGATCTGAAACAGTGGAGCGACAATGAGCAGTTCTTC
v_gene: TRBV7-7; abundance: .; d_gene: TRBD2; j_gene: TRBJ2-5; CDR3aa: CASSSGLAQRETQYF; CDR3nt: TGTGCTAGCAGCTCGGGACTAGCACAGCGGGAGACCCAGTACTTC
v_gene: TRBV5-1; abundance: .; d_gene: .; j_gene: TRBJ2-7; CDR3aa: CASSPVERIYEQYF; CDR3nt: TGCGCCAGCAGCCCCGTGGAACGTATCTACGAGCAGTACTTC
v_gene: TRBV9; abundance: .; d_gene: TRBD1; j_gene: TRBJ2-5; CDR3aa: CASSIIGTGGMETQYF; CDR3nt: TGTGCCAGCAGCATAATCGGGACAGGGGGCATGGAGACCCAGTACTTC
v_gene: TRBV5-1; abundance: few; d_gene: .; j_gene: TRBJ1-1; CDR3aa: CASSSGTENTEAFF; CDR3nt: TGCGCCAGCAGCTCAGGGACGGAGAACACTGAAGCTTTCTTT
v_gene: TRBV21-1; abundance: few; d_gene: .; j_gene: TRBJ2-1; CDR3aa: CASSKPAGGNNEQFF; CDR3nt: TGTGCCAGCAGCAAGCCAGCGGGGGGAAACAATGAGCAGTTCTTC
v_gene: TRBV9; abundance: .; d_gene: .; j_gene: TRBJ1-1; CDR3aa: CASSPLGAMNTEAFF; CDR3nt: TGTGCCAGCAGCCCGCTTGGGGCGATGAACACTGAAGCTTTCTTT
v_gene: TRBV28; abundance: few; d_gene: .; j_gene: TRBJ2-7; CDR3aa: CASSLQDYEQYF; CDR3nt: TGTGCCAGCAGTTTACAGGATTACGAGCAGTACTTC
v_gene: TRBV27; abundance: .; d_gene: TRBD1; j_gene: TRBJ1-4; CDR3aa: CASRPRQGTNEKLFF; CDR3nt: TGTGCCAGCAGGCCGAGACAGGGAACTAATGAAAAACTGTTTTTT
v_gene: TRBV7-3; abundance: .; d_gene: TRBD2; j_gene: TRBJ2-1; CDR3aa: CASSLNLASGYNEQFF; CDR3nt: TGTGCCAGCAGCTTAAACTTGGCTAGCGGTTACAATGAGCAGTTCTTC
v_gene: TRBV20-1; abundance: .; d_gene: .; j_gene: TRBJ2-7; CDR3aa: CSARVYDEQYF; CDR3nt: TGCAGTGCTAGGGTCTACGACGAGCAGTACTTC
v_gene: TRBV5-6; abundance: .; d_gene: TRBD1; j_gene: TRBJ2-2; CDR3aa: CASSLGQGTGELFF; CDR3nt: TGTGCCAGCAGCCTCGGACAGGGCACCGGGGAGCTGTTTTTT